This T cell receptor beta chain originates from a study of cytomegalovirus exposure and HLA in healthy donors. Overall study context: There were about 85 million unique TCRs (from HLA-typed donors) in an early data release. Study outcomes and limitations: A later analysis showed HLA-associated TCR beta chains outstripping equally common others in clonal expansion. Being productive about 87% or about 30% of the time was typical of most TCR beta V segments in an earlier analysis. The records held CMV serostatus as the only immune exposure information.

As regards this clone: Its target is not known.

This PCR relied on a set of 60 Vbeta primers and 13 Jbeta primers. TCRdb keeps only in-frame clones here, not all; method: immunoSEQ multiplex PCR. Of about 150,000 clones listed, 70% to 90% are singletons. Sequencing used PBMCs. This receptor was taken from a middle-aged woman in good health and CMV-seropositive.

DNA of the CDR3: TGCAGCGCATCCAACTATGGCTACACCTTC. Translation gives CSASNYGYTF. This rearrangement joins TRBV29-1 to TRBJ1-2, with D hard to call. The CDR3 is 10 residues long. Trimming shortened V by 7 bases and J by 2 bases, and 5 bases separated the two germline ends. Germline V gene sequence: CDR1 SQVTM, CDR2 ANQGSEA.